This T cell receptor (beta chain) was profiled in a study of regulatory T cells in long-lasting Graves disease. Study results and limitations: TRBV28, TRBJ1-2 and TRBJ2-5 emerged as the favored segments in persistent disease. Relative to newly diagnosed Graves' patients, persistent ones had lower TCR diversity. Peripheral blood alone, not thyroid tissue, underwent study.

Arm-PCR of CDR3 regions and iRepertoire HTBI primers were the basis on which TCR beta libraries were built. MiXCR was run by TCRdb on the multiplex PCR reads, yielding one entry per CDR3 protein. The sample holds roughly 520,000 distinct CDR3 sequences, more than 10% seen once. Noted time point: newly diagnosed GD, antithyroid drugs for less than 3 months. Extracted RNA from PBMCs served as the source of the TCR library. Germline loops: CDR1 SGHRS, CDR2 YFSETQ. This CDR3 region has 16 residues. V was clipped by 4 bases and J by 1 base, with 12 bases between them. This clonotype appeared many times. Its matching antigen is unknown. These data were also reused for a study on T cells in Graves' hyperthyroidism and ophthalmopathy.

The V call is TRBV5-1, the J call TRBJ2-6, with D hard to call. This material consisted of peripheral blood mononuclear cells (PBMCs), taken at new diagnosis, from a patient treated with antithyroid drugs. This TCR came from a woman aged 25 to 45 with Graves disease. CDR3 sequence reads: CASSADRRSGANVLTF. For the CDR3, the DNA is TGCGCCAGCAGCGCGGACCGCCGGTCTGGGGCCAACGTCCTGACTTTC. Variable domain in full (rest from reference TRBV5-1 and TRBJ2-6): KAGVTQTPRYLIKTRGQQVTLSCSPISGHRSVSWYQQTPGQGLQFLFEYFSETQRNKGNFPGRFSGRQFSNSRSEMNVSTLELGDSALYLCASSADRRSGANVLTFGAGSRLTVL.